What follows describes a single T cell receptor (beta chain). Its specificity is not known. This sample was taken from a study of shared clonotypes between healthy human individuals. Findings of the study overall: Few donors limited the genetic and exposure-history diversity represented. Larger estimated richness was generally seen in naive subsets than in memory subsets.

Each subset's genomic DNA was shared equally among a number of immunoSEQ plates. The data were produced by immunoSEQ multiplex PCR, yet TCRdb's version contains in-frame clones alone and is incomplete. Among approximately 1.9 million clones listed, 93% were seen once. Naive CD8 isolation took CD45RO-negative cells positively selected for CCR7 and excluded terminally differentiated effector memory CD45RA+ cells. This TCR was recovered from a man between 18 and 35 years old in good health. Some clones in this sample may be carry-over from other donors' samples. Material for sequencing was naive CD8+ T cells from PBMCs.

CDR3 loop: CASSDRALGTGELFF. The CDR3 nucleotides are TGCGCCAGCAGTGACAGGGCCCTGGGCACCGGGGAGCTGTTTTTT. The chain uses TRBV10-1 and TRBJ2-2; possibly TRBD1 for D (5 bases). This CDR3 has 15 amino acids. CDR1 and CDR2 from the germline V gene are WNHNN and SYGVQD (reference sequence). The V end was cut by 3 bases, the J end by 4 bases, with 12 bases between.